Listed here are 3 T cell receptor beta chains from one sample, sequenced in a study of blood T cell repertoires in COVID-19. Profiling relied on immunoSEQ multiplex PCR, and the TCRdb table lists in-frame clones only, not all of them. This sample has some 180,000 clones, with roughly 91% found just once. The source material was peripheral blood. The receptors originated from a man aged 45-65 years who had recovered from COVID-19.

The chain combines TRBV7-3 with TRBJ2-3, with D maybe TRBD1 (5 bases). This CDR3 is 15 amino acids long. Germline V gene data show CDR1 as SGHTA and CDR2 as FQGTGA. V lost 5 bases, J lost 3 bases, and 15 bases lay in between. The CDR3 sequence is CASSPIARETDTQYF. CDR3 bases: TGTGCCAGCAGCCCGATTGCCAGGGAAACAGATACGCAGTATTTT.

The J gene is TRBJ1-2, the V gene TRBV5-6; maybe TRBD1 (5 bases). Germline V CDR1 and CDR2: SGHDT, YYEEEE. Trimming took off 2 bases at V and 4 bases at J, with 15 bases between the two ends. CDR3 length: 15 amino acids. The DNA for the CDR3 is TGTGCCAGCAGCTTAGTATCGACAGTCAGCTATGGCTACACCTTC. This codes for CASSLVSTVSYGYTF.

The chain links TRBV6-6 to TRBJ2-7, with 7 bases fitting TRBD1. V lost 6 bases to trimming and J lost 1 base; unmatched junction nucleotides: 6. Germline V gives CDR1 MNHNY, CDR2 SVGAGI (reference sequence). This CDR3 spans 14 amino acids. For the CDR3, the DNA is TGTGCCAGCAGACTGACAGGGTCTTCCTACGAGCAGTACTTC. Its translation: CASRLTGSSYEQYF.